This T cell receptor (beta chain) was observed in a study of cytomegalovirus exposure and HLA in healthy donors (dated by TCRdb to about 2017). Notes on the research overall: In an earlier analysis of several hundred of the donors, approximately 300 Gb of sequence data and 90 million to 120 million unique TCR beta sequences from 150 million to 200 million T cells were reported. Among a few hundred genotyped donors of the cohort, an average of roughly 240,000 unique TCR beta nucleotide sequences were sequenced per donor, roughly a sixth of them non-productive. To study patterns of TCR occurrence, a later analysis re-analyzed previously published TCR beta repertoires from several hundred donors and added high-resolution HLA genotyping. Both class I and class II loci were covered by HLA typing, at four-digit resolution. The T cell repertoires of under 750 subjects were profiled by immunosequencing and related to cytomegalovirus serostatus. The number of typed donors differed by locus: about 620-640 for A, B, C, DRB1 and DQB1; roughly 510 for DQA1; over 600 for DPA1; and 400 to 480 for DPB1. A separate validation cohort of 100 to 150 different subjects was used in addition to the approximately 700-subject first cohort. Of the approximately 400 genotyped donors, less than 90% were placed in the genetic ancestry cluster associated with self-reported Caucasian donors. Roughly 5 DR-DQ haplotypes were handled as single units for association and clustering because linkage in the cohort was strong. To decide whether each TCR beta V gene segment behaved as functional or pseudogenic, an earlier analysis of several hundred of the donors relied on high-throughput TCR beta sequencing. The study combined high-throughput TCR immunosequencing, statistical association of individual TCRs with disease status, and machine learning to predict cytomegalovirus infection status. The study was designed to test whether signatures of past pathogen exposure could be identified by cataloging public T cell receptors. Every discovery cohort repertoire had been produced on one sequencing platform. An early release covering over 500 HLA-typed donors comprised about 300 gigabases of sequencing data and 65 million to 100 million unique TCR sequences. A later genetic analysis used genome-wide SNP genotypes for about 60% of the roughly 700 donors, treating that subset as a discovery cohort. Rather than drawing on any new phenotypic data, the later analysis identified candidate immune exposures from TCR beta sequences and the way those sequences occurred across donors. Alongside the repertoire data, information on donor age, sex, ethnicity and CMV serostatus was compiled.

The library came from the immunoSEQ multiplex PCR assay. For the multiplex PCR, a mixture combining 60 forward primers for TCR Vbeta segments and 13 reverse primers for TCR Jbeta segments was used. The CDR3 region of rearranged TCR beta genes was amplified from genomic DNA with a multiplex PCR assay. The amplified TCR beta libraries were sequenced on the Illumina HiSeq System as 87-base-pair reads. The authors' pipeline ran thus. Across the 670 or so repertoires, a later analysis counted 60 million to 90 million unique TCR beta chains, some 11 million of which were shared by at least two donors. A nearest-neighbor algorithm error-corrected the raw reads and collapsed the reads into unique sequences, merging closely related sequences to remove PCR and sequencing errors. Alignment of CDR3 sequences to IMGT reference sequences was used to assign V, D and J gene segments. For a sequence to be retained, a match of at least six nucleotides was required to both a V gene segment and a J gene segment. Rearrangements were called productive when the CDR3 lacked stop codons and stayed in frame with V and J; all others were non-productive. Following IMGT convention, CDR3 was defined as the stretch from the second conserved V-encoded cysteine up to the conserved J-encoded phenylalanine. In an earlier analysis of some 550 of the donors, sequences lacking an unambiguous match to a single V gene segment were excluded. In an earlier analysis of more than 500 of the donors, a V segment was called functional when productive rearrangements were above 56.7%, and segregating when the standard deviation between donors exceeded 5%. A statistical classification framework was developed to diagnose cytomegalovirus status using the catalog of TCR beta chain sequences. V and J gene assignment, in a later analysis, came from comparing TCR nucleotide sequences with IMGT/GENE-DB human TR gene sequences. The TCRdist pipeline was used in a later analysis to assign CDR3 sequences and most-parsimonious VDJ recombination scenarios. In a later analysis, each TCR beta chain was defined by its CDR3 amino acid sequence together with its V-gene family, and reads lacking a unique V-gene family were excluded. To address suspected cross-contamination and a sequencing artifact, a later analysis removed a few hundred highly shared, low-generation-probability nucleotide sequences. In a later analysis, a clonal expansion index for each public chain was calculated from normalized within-repertoire ranks of inferred template counts. Generation probabilities in a later analysis came from a VDJ recombination model fitted to out-of-frame rearrangements, and those results were checked against IGoR. In a later analysis, hypergeometric tests were used to score TCR-TCR, TCR-HLA and TCR-CMV co-occurrence, with a repertoire-size bias correction applied to TCR pairs. A later analysis estimated false discovery rates by permuting HLA or CMV assignments 20 times. In a later analysis, co-occurring TCRs were grouped with DBSCAN, and TCRdist sequence similarity was added when clustering was performed within HLA-allele-positive subsets. Co-occurrence clustering excluded repertoires with fewer than 30,000 or more than 120,000 public chains, plus five with anomalous nucleotide sharing. This is the immuneACCESS table as TCRdb keeps it, with only in-frame sequences that have V and J called. A part of the clones is gone; compared with another copy, unresolved V genes explain less than half, and the rest is unexplained. V and J calls plus clone size are reproduced from that table; the DNA served to infer D and trimming. This sample comprises about 110,000 clones, under 80% of them detected only once. The ten largest account for 3.5% to 4% of the sample.

Regarding this clone: Its cognate antigen has yet to be identified. No much larger clone is present one base from it, and per-base qualities are unavailable.

At the junction V is shortened by 3 bases and J by 2 bases, with 11 bases in between. Including cysteine and phenylalanine, the CDR3 has 14 amino acids. Of all the DNA, just the CDR3 is kept, 42 bases in frame from base 1. The CDR1 and CDR2 encoded by the germline V gene are SGHRS and YFSETQ. Broader findings and caveats from the paper: Broadly in line with IMGT annotations, most TCR beta V segments showed up in productive rearrangements about 87% or about 30% of the time in an earlier analysis of 450 to 600 of the donors. A later analysis found that TCR association rates varied across HLA loci, with DRB1 alleles showing the most associated TCRs and HLA-C alleles the fewest. Some IMGT-functional V segments, including TRBV6-2 and TRBV6-3, could not be told apart with the 87-base-pair reads, so those segments were excluded. A group of highly shared sequence variants was considered likely to be a technical artifact of the sequencing pipeline. A further reported finding was that TCR beta sequences accurately predicted the HLA-A and HLA-B alleles for most subjects in the first cohort. Specific HLA alleles were associated with over 15,000 TCR beta sequences at a false discovery rate of 0.05 in a later analysis. This cohort had only TCR beta chains sequenced, and the lack of alpha or paired-chain data limited which features could be detected. Three of the identified cytomegalovirus-associated TCR beta chains were confirmed in vitro to be specific for cytomegalovirus antigens. In a later genetic analysis, fewer N-insertions in productive TCRs were reported among donors in an Asian-associated ancestry cluster than the roughly 700-donor mean. The authors suggested that the approach could potentially be extended to other disease states and immunological phenotypes. HLA typing was unavailable for some donors at each locus, so association tests used only the typed subset. Presence/absence analyses assumed roughly uniform sequencing depth across donors, an assumption that may not hold. Across donors, most TCR sequences were observed very rarely, whereas some public TCRs were present in many individuals. The classifier was reported to diagnose cytomegalovirus status with high specificity and sensitivity in both the original and validation cohorts. CMV serostatus was the only immune exposure information available for the cohort. When HLA alleles, especially DR and DQ, strongly co-occurred, TCR associations were difficult to assign to individual alleles. Linkage disequilibrium might explain the correlated functional status among segregating V segments, but an unknown experimental factor could not be ruled out. A later genetic analysis associated a missense DCLRE1C variant with V-gene and J-gene trimming of TCR beta chains, and an independent cohort replicated the association. The study gave a list of 150 to 200 TCR beta chains associated with cytomegalovirus. Over 15 rarely observed V segments, including chromosome 9 orphons, were excluded from the earlier analysis of several hundred of the donors because counts were too low. In a later analysis, HLA-associated TCR beta chains showed more clonal expansion and lower generation probabilities than non-associated chains that were equally common. In a later analysis, most CMV-associated TCR beta chains were found to appear HLA-restricted, with HLA associations seemingly driven largely by CMV exposure. A later analysis reported that several top co-occurrence clusters appeared linked to parvovirus B19, influenza, CMV and Epstein-Barr virus.

The cohort comprised some 700 healthy bone marrow donors. All cohort members were sampled while nominally healthy, although unrecorded immune exposures were likely present. The donor tested CMV seronegative and was one of the 352 seronegative cohort members. A peripheral blood sample was collected from each donor, and TCR beta sequencing was performed on peripheral blood mononuclear cells. The Qiagen DNeasy Blood Extraction Kit was used to extract genomic DNA from the blood cell samples. The sequenced material came from PBMCs. In this chain, TRBV5-1 is recombined with TRBJ2-5; a weak D assignment points to TRBD2 (5 bases agree). This TCR was recovered from a man between 60 and 75 years old in good health and CMV-seronegative. The CDR3 has the sequence CASSSRGGQETQYF. The nucleotides are TGCGCCAGCAGCTCCCGTGGAGGACAAGAGACCCAGTACTTC.